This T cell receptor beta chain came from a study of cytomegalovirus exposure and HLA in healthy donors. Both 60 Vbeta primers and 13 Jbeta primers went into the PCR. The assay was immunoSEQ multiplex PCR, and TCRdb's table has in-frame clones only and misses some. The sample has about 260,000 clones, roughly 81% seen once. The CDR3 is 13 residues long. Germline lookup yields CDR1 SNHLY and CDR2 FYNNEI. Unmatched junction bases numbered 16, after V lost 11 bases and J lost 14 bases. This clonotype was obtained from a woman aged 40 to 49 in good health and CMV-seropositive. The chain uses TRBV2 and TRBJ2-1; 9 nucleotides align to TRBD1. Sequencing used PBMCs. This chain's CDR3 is CASAHGTGKVKFF. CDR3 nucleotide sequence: TGTGCCTCAGCACATGGGACAGGGAAGGTAAAGTTCTTC.